These 28 T cell receptor beta chains share one sample of origin, sequenced in a study of blood T cell repertoires in COVID-19. Sequenced by immunoSEQ multiplex PCR; TCRdb stores in-frame clones only, minus some. The table has about 330,000 clones, about 82% seen once; the top ten hold 7.2%. The sample taken for sequencing was peripheral blood. The receptors originated from a human donor in a cohort sampled during active COVID-19.

The chain combines TRBV5-4 with TRBJ1-6, with TRBD1 matching over 8 bases. CDR3 length equals 15 residues. Trimming took 4 bases from V and 11 from J; bases not matched to a gene: 11. The germline V gene encodes CDR1 SGHNT and CDR2 YYREEE (reference sequence). Here the CDR3 DNA reads TGTGCCAGCAGCACGTGGACAGGGACTTTGACACCCCTCCACTTT. Translating it yields CASSTWTGTLTPLHF.

In regard to this clone: A read error may produce the germline difference seen at one junction end. The chain uses TRBV7-2 and TRBJ1-1, with D unresolved. The germline V gene has CDR1 SGHTA and CDR2 FQGNSA. The CDR3 is made up of 17 amino acids. The DNA of the CDR3 is TGTGCCAGCAGCTTAGACCCACACATTCAATCCCTAAGCTTGGGAGGCTTT. Translation: CASSLDPHIQSLSLGGF.

The chain joins TRBV29-1 to TRBJ2-1; TRBD1 might be the D (5 bases). This CDR3 has 15 amino acids. Germline V gives CDR1 SQVTM, CDR2 ANQGSEA. With 6 bases removed from V and 8 bases from J, the gap between germline ends came to 23 bases. The CDR3 nucleotides read TGCAGCGTGGGATCACAGGTAGGACCGTGGGATGAGCAGTTCTTC. It is translated as CSVGSQVGPWDEQFF.

This clone was counted a few times. The chain is built from TRBV24-1 and TRBJ1-5; no firm D call. Germline loops: CDR1 KGHDR, CDR2 SFDVKD. There are 16 residues in the CDR3. V gave up 6 bases and J gave up 2 bases, with 16 bases separating them. CDR3: CATSTNEFNGNQPQHF. The CDR3 bases are TGTGCCACCAGTACTAATGAGTTCAATGGCAATCAGCCCCAGCATTTT.

V and J are TRBV27 and TRBJ1-6; a possible D gene is TRBD1 (5 bases). The V and J ends lost 5 bases and 0 bases respectively, with 11 bases between them. Germline V lookup: CDR1 MNHEY, CDR2 SMNVEV (reference sequence). The CDR3 consists of 16 residues. The CDR3 reads CASSIRRDSYNSPLHF. DNA for the CDR3: TGTGCCAGCAGTATCCGCAGGGACTCCTATAATTCACCCCTCCACTTT.

The V and J genes are TRBV5-4 and TRBJ1-2; D is possibly TRBD1 (5 bases). The CDR3 totals 15 residues. V was cut by 3 bases and J by 8 bases, with 20 bases left in between. The germline V gene has CDR1 SGHNT and CDR2 YYREEE (reference sequence). CDR3 nucleotide sequence: TGTGCCAGCAGCTGGGGGGTACAGAGGATCGGCGGCTACACCTTC. This gives the protein CASSWGVQRIGGYTF.

The rearrangement uses TRBV30 and TRBJ2-5; 7 bases fit TRBD1. The J segment lost 1 base and the V segment lost 2 bases, leaving 7 bases of the junction unmatched. This CDR3 spans 15 amino acids. Germline V CDR1 and CDR2: GTSNPN, SVGIG (reference sequence). This CDR3 reads CAWSYRQGLQETQYF. The CDR3, as DNA: TGTGCCTGGAGTTACAGACAGGGCCTCCAAGAGACCCAGTACTTC.

This clone was observed once. This rearrangement joins TRBV12-5 to TRBJ1-5; no firm D call. There are 14 residues in the CDR3. V dropped 4 bases and J dropped 4 bases, with 11 bases sitting between them. Germline CDR1 LGHNT, CDR2 FRNRAP. The DNA of the CDR3 is TGTGCTAGTGGTTCCCCATGGAGGAATCAGCCCCAGCATTTT. Amino acid sequence: CASGSPWRNQPQHF. The whole variable domain, filled in from reference TRBV12-5 and TRBJ1-5, reads DARVTQTPRHKVTEMGQEVTMRCQPILGHNTVFWYRQTMMQGLELLAYFRNRAPLDDSGMPKDRFSAEMPDATLATLKIQPSEPRDSAVYFCASGSPWRNQPQHFGDGTRLSIL.

V gene TRBV5-5 combines with J gene TRBJ1-2; the D gene is possibly TRBD1 (5 bases). The V end was cut by 4 bases, the J end by 8 bases, with 21 bases between. Germline V lookup: CDR1 SGHKS, CDR2 YYEKEE (reference sequence). The CDR3 is 15 residues long. This chain's CDR3 is CASSPGDSVFRGYTF. The CDR3 DNA is TGTGCCAGCAGCCCAGGCGACAGCGTATTTCGGGGCTACACCTTC.

This chain joins TRBV10-3 and TRBJ1-3; unclear D gene. The germline V gene has CDR1 ENHRY and CDR2 SYGVKD. Trimming took 2 bases from V and 0 from J, leaving 14 bases between them. The CDR3 runs to 17 residues. The CDR3 sequence: CAISERGSALSGNTIYF. The CDR3 DNA reads TGTGCCATCAGTGAGCGCGGGTCCGCACTCTCTGGAAACACCATATATTTT.

V and J are TRBV18 and TRBJ2-1, with 9 bases identical to TRBD2. The V segment lost 4 bases and the J segment 8 bases; nucleotides outside the gene matches: 12. This CDR3 has 16 residues. Germline loops: CDR1 KGHSH, CDR2 LQKENI. The CDR3 sequence: CASSQIAGEPSDEQFF. CDR3 in DNA: TGTGCCAGCTCACAGATAGCGGGGGAGCCCTCGGATGAGCAGTTCTTC.

V and J are TRBV19 and TRBJ2-6; D unclear. The CDR3 runs 17 residues. Trimming removed 7 bases at V and 0 bases at J, with 16 bases between. Germline values: CDR1 LNHDA, CDR2 SQIVND (reference sequence). The CDR3 DNA is TGTGCCAGTACCGTCTTCAGAGACTTCTCTGGGGCCAACGTCCTGACTTTC. This encodes CASTVFRDFSGANVLTF.

The rearrangement links TRBV5-6 to TRBJ1-5; the D is unclear. The CDR3 spans 16 residues. Trimming stripped 1 base from V and 7 bases from J, with 18 bases between. CDR1 SGHDT and CDR2 YYEEEE come from the germline V gene. The DNA of the CDR3 is TGTGCCAGCAGCTTGTCCGGCAGGTTTAATAGGCAGCCCCAGCATTTT. Protein sequence: CASSLSGRFNRQPQHF.

V and J are TRBV30 and TRBJ1-2; 8 positions agree with TRBD1. CDR1 is GTSNPN, CDR2 SVGIG, per germline (reference sequence). The CDR3 is 14 residues long. Trimming at V came to 2 bases and at J to 3 bases, leaving 5 bases not matched to a gene. The CDR3 DNA is TGTGCCTGGAGTCCAGGGGGCGTGGACTATGGCTACACCTTC. Translated, it gives CAWSPGGVDYGYTF.

The chain couples TRBV24-1 to TRBJ2-3; TRBD1 aligns across 7 bases. With V trimmed by 6 bases and J by 2 bases, 7 bases remained unmatched. The CDR3 runs 15 residues. Germline CDR1 is KGHDR and CDR2 is SFDVKD. The CDR3 bases are TGTGCCACCAGTCCCCGGACAGGACCCACAGATACGCAGTATTTT. Encoded protein: CATSPRTGPTDTQYF.

The rearrangement uses TRBV11-3 and TRBJ2-2, with TRBD1 matching 9 bases. J was trimmed by 4 bases and V by 5 bases; bases with no gene match: 5. The CDR3 consists of 15 residues. CDR1 SGHNT and CDR2 YENEEA come from the germline V gene. CDR3 region: CASSHGQGSTGELFF. CDR3 nucleotide sequence: TGTGCCAGCAGCCATGGACAGGGGAGCACCGGGGAGCTGTTTTTT. Full variable domain (missing parts from reference TRBV11-3 and TRBJ2-2): EAGVVQSPRYKIIEKKQPVAFWCNPISGHNTLYWYLQNLGQGPELLIRYENEEAVDDSQLPKDRFSAERLKGVDSTLKIQPAELGDSAVYLCASSHGQGSTGELFFGEGSRLTVL.

This chain joins TRBV5-1 and TRBJ1-1, with TRBD1 matching over 8 bases. The V gene end was trimmed by 6 bases and the J gene end by 3 bases; junction bases not matched to a gene: 10. Germline CDR1 SGHRS, CDR2 YFSETQ. CDR3 length: 15 residues. The DNA for the CDR3 is TGCGCCAGCACCAAAACAGGGGGAATGGACACTGAAGCTTTCTTT. This translates into CASTKTGGMDTEAFF.

The chain has TRBV10-3 and TRBJ2-7; 9 nucleotides agree with TRBD1. Germline V gene data show CDR1 as ENHRY and CDR2 as SYGVKD. This CDR3 spans 19 amino acids. The ends lost 0 bases at V and 9 bases at J; junction bases unmatched: 21. CDR3 sequence: CAISESVGRPDRGITGQYF. CDR3 bases: TGTGCCATCAGTGAGTCTGTTGGGCGTCCGGACAGGGGAATAACAGGGCAGTACTTC.

This clone was counted a single time. The rearrangement links TRBV5-1 to TRBJ1-3; the D gene is possibly TRBD1 (6 bases). The CDR3 is 17 residues long. The germline gives CDR1 SGHRS, CDR2 YFSETQ. The V end lost 0 bases, the J end lost 0 bases, and 13 bases lay between the germline ends. The CDR3 nucleotides read TGCGCCAGCAGCTTGGGTAGGACAGCCGGCTCTGGAAACACCATATATTTT. Its protein product is CASSLGRTAGSGNTIYF. The full variable domain, completed using reference TRBV5-1 and TRBJ1-3, is KAGVTQTPRYLIKTRGQQVTLSCSPISGHRSVSWYQQTPGQGLQFLFEYFSETQRNKGNFPGRFSGRQFSNSRSEMNVSTLELGDSALYLCASSLGRTAGSGNTIYFGEGSWLTVV.

CDR3 in DNA: TGCGCCAGCAGGGCCCGGACAGGTGGGCATTCGAATTCACCCCTCCACTTT. It encodes CASRARTGGHSNSPLHF. V gene TRBV23-1 combines with J gene TRBJ1-6, with 7 bases lining up with TRBD1. TRBV23-1 is reported as an ORF; its role is uncertain. The CDR3 consists of 17 residues. V lost 6 bases and J lost 7; bases outside the gene matches: 15.

The rearrangement uses TRBV7-3 and TRBJ2-1, with 8 bases fitting TRBD2. With V trimmed by 5 bases and J by 2 bases, 5 bases remained unmatched. Germline CDR1 and CDR2: SGHTA and FQGTGA. This CDR3 has 15 residues. In nucleotides, the CDR3 is TGTGCCAGCAGCGCCGGGGGGGCCCCCTACAATGAGCAGTTCTTC. Protein sequence: CASSAGGAPYNEQFF.

This chain uses TRBV15 with TRBJ1-2; TRBD1 matches at 10 bases. After removal of 7 bases from V and 4 bases from J, the junction contained 9 bases not matched to a gene. There are 15 residues in the CDR3. The germline V gene has CDR1 LNHNV and CDR2 YYDKDF (reference sequence). The CDR3 loop is CATTLTRTGGYGYTF. In DNA, the CDR3 is TGTGCCACCACCCTTACCCGGACAGGGGGCTATGGCTACACCTTC.

This clone was seen a few times. This chain links TRBV3-1 (or the pseudogene TRBV3-2) with TRBJ1-3, with a tentative D call TRBD1 (6 bases). V was trimmed by 4 bases and J by 8 bases, leaving 12 bases between them. Germline V lookup: CDR1 LGHDT, CDR2 YNNKEL (reference sequence). The CDR3 is 13 residues long. DNA for the CDR3: TGTGCCAGCAGCCTCCGGGACACTGACACCATATATTTT. Residues: CASSLRDTDTIYF.

V usage is TRBV24-1 and J usage is TRBJ2-5; D unresolved. The V gene lost 9 bases and the J gene lost 1 base, with 11 bases spanning the gap. The CDR3 loop spans 13 amino acids. Germline CDR1 reads KGHDR; CDR2 reads SFDVKD. DNA of the CDR3: TGTGCCACCGCCCGGCGGCTCCAAGAGACCCAGTACTTC. This translates into CATARRLQETQYF.

The rearrangement uses TRBV18 and TRBJ2-7; D is possibly TRBD2 (5 bases). Germline values: CDR1 KGHSH, CDR2 LQKENI. This CDR3 contains 17 residues. With 3 bases removed from V and 1 base from J, the gap between germline ends came to 19 bases. In nucleotides, the CDR3 is TGTGCCAGCTCACCTTTTTCCGCGGCGGGCAGTTCCTACGAGCAGTACTTC. Translation: CASSPFSAAGSSYEQYF.

The J gene is TRBJ2-3, the V gene TRBV29-1, with 12 bases aligning to TRBD2. CDR1 and CDR2 from the germline V gene are SQVTM and ANQGSEA. V was clipped by 5 bases and J by 0 bases; unmatched bases: 3. The CDR3 extends over 15 amino acids. CDR3 in DNA: TGCAGCGTTCCAGGACTAGCGGGGAGCACAGATACGCAGTATTTT. Its translation is CSVPGLAGSTDTQYF.

The chain carries TRBV20-1 and TRBJ1-2; D might be TRBD1 (5 bases). Trimming pared 7 bases from V and 6 bases from J, leaving 12 bases between. CDR3 length equals 11 residues. Per the germline V gene, CDR1 is DFQATT and CDR2 is SNEGSKA (reference sequence). CDR3 DNA sequence: TGCAGTGTCCCGTCGGGGGATGGCTACACCTTC. Protein sequence: CSVPSGDGYTF.

This clone showed up just a few times. The V call is TRBV12-3 or TRBV12-4, the J call TRBJ1-5; possible D gene TRBD1, 6 bases. The length of the CDR3 is 13 residues. The V end lost 5 bases, the J end lost 5 bases, and 10 bases lay between the germline ends. CDR3 amino acids: CASSRQVDQPQHF. CDR3 coding DNA: TGTGCCAGCAGTCGACAGGTCGATCAGCCCCAGCATTTT.